Given below is one T cell receptor (beta chain) in context. The sample originates from a study of T cells after somatic rescue of genetic block. CDR1 ENHRY and CDR2 SYGVKD come from the germline V gene. With V trimmed by 4 bases and J by 2 bases, 6 bases remained unmatched. CDR3 length: 15 residues. Repertoires were generated with immunoSEQ multiplex PCR, while TCRdb's copy carries only in-frame clones and drops some. The profile shows over 9,500 clones, over 65% of them singletons. V usage is TRBV10-3 and J usage is TRBJ2-7; 9 positions match TRBD1. Sequencing used peripheral blood mononuclear cells (PBMCs). The sequence derives from a boy younger than 18. CDR3 sequence: CAISVDRGGTYEQYF. Written as DNA, the CDR3 is TGTGCCATCAGTGTTGACAGGGGGGGAACCTACGAGCAGTACTTC.